The 20 T cell receptor beta chains below come from one sample, sequenced in a study of blood T cell repertoires in COVID-19. The data were produced by immunoSEQ multiplex PCR, yet TCRdb's version contains in-frame clones alone and is incomplete. The table records over 200,000 clones, approximately 82% of them present only once. Input material: PBMCs or T cells enriched from blood (not recorded which). These receptors all stem from a middle-aged man who had recovered from COVID-19.

V gene TRBV29-1 combines with J gene TRBJ1-1; TRBD1 agrees at 7 bases. Per the germline V gene, CDR1 is SQVTM and CDR2 is ANQGSEA. The CDR3 runs 12 residues. After removal of 4 bases from V and 7 bases from J, the junction contained 6 bases not matched to a gene. CDR3 residues: CSVGGAGGEAFF. In DNA form, the CDR3 reads TGCAGCGTTGGGGGTGCAGGGGGTGAAGCTTTCTTT.

This clone was observed a single time. V usage is TRBV6-5 and J usage is TRBJ2-3; D might be TRBD1 (5 bases). The ends were cut back, 6 bases at V and 0 bases at J, with 13 bases in the middle. This CDR3 contains 15 residues. Germline V gene sequence: CDR1 MNHEY, CDR2 SVGAGI. The CDR3 DNA sequence: TGTGCCAGCAGCGTTAGGGGCCTTAGCACAGATACGCAGTATTTT. It is translated as CASSVRGLSTDTQYF.

This clone appeared a single time. The chain couples TRBV30 to TRBJ2-7; 10 positions agree with TRBD2. CDR3 length: 13 amino acids. Germline loops: CDR1 GTSNPN, CDR2 SVGIG (reference sequence). V was clipped by 5 bases and J by 4 bases; unmatched bases: 5. The DNA of the CDR3 is TGTGCCTGGGGACTAGCGGCCCGATACGAGCAGTACTTC. Translation gives CAWGLAARYEQYF.

The CDR3 reads CASSPTGGAIYGYTF. CDR3 coding DNA: TGTGCCAGCAGCCCAACAGGTGGGGCGATCTATGGCTACACCTTC. This chain links TRBV7-6 with TRBJ1-2, with D tentatively TRBD1 (5 bases). V was trimmed by 5 bases and J by 4 bases, leaving 17 bases between them. The CDR3 length is 15 residues. Germline assignment: CDR1 SGHVS and CDR2 FNYEAQ.

Comments on this clone: This specimen includes other DNA sequences encoding the same CDR3. The chain recombines TRBV5-1 with TRBJ2-5; D unclear. Germline V gene lookup returns CDR1 SGHRS and CDR2 YFSETQ. The CDR3 has 11 residues. Trimming pared 2 bases from V and 5 bases from J, leaving 4 bases between. The CDR3 sequence is CASSLQETQYF. The CDR3 DNA sequence: TGCGCCAGCAGCTTACAGGAGACCCAGTACTTC.

The rearrangement links TRBV7-9 to TRBJ1-3, with D unclear. Trimming stripped 2 bases from V and 3 bases from J, with 11 bases between. CDR1 is SEHNR and CDR2 is FQNEAQ in the germline V gene (reference sequence). This CDR3 comprises 15 residues. Here the CDR3 reads CASSLTQGGGNTIYF. The CDR3 coding sequence is TGTGCCAGCAGCTTAACTCAAGGCGGTGGAAACACCATATATTTT. The entire variable domain, with the rest obtained from reference TRBV7-9 and TRBJ1-3, is as follows: DTGVSQNPRHKITKRGQNVTFRCDPISEHNRLYWYRQTLGQGPEFLTYFQNEAQLEKSRLLSDRFSAERPKGSFSTLEIQRTEQGDSAMYLCASSLTQGGGNTIYFGEGSWLTVV.

The J gene is TRBJ2-1, the V gene TRBV25-1; no firm D call. V was trimmed by 4 bases and J by 5 bases, leaving 12 bases between them. Germline CDR1 reads MGHDK; CDR2 reads SYGVNS. The CDR3 totals 14 residues. The CDR3 loop reads CASSVEPTNNEQFF. CDR3 in DNA: TGTGCCAGCAGTGTAGAGCCTACCAACAATGAGCAGTTCTTC.

The gene calls are TRBV5-1 and TRBJ1-1; a weak D match, TRBD1 (6 bases). Germline loops: CDR1 SGHRS, CDR2 YFSETQ. V lost 4 bases to trimming and J lost 0 bases, with 10 bases between them. This CDR3 has 14 amino acids. DNA for the CDR3: TGCGCCAGCAGCGCACAGGGAATGAACACTGAAGCTTTCTTT. This translates into CASSAQGMNTEAFF.

This clone was counted between two and nine times. CDR3 DNA sequence: TGTGCCAGCAGCTTTCCAATGAACACTGAAGCTTTCTTT. Residues: CASSFPMNTEAFF. The rearrangement joins TRBV5-4 to TRBJ1-1; D not certain. Germline V gives CDR1 SGHNT, CDR2 YYREEE (reference sequence). The germline V and J ends were trimmed by 2 bases and 0 bases, with 5 bases remaining between them. The CDR3 runs to 13 residues.

This clone was observed a handful of times. The chain carries TRBV29-1 and TRBJ2-1, with a tentative D call TRBD2 (5 bases). Trimming left V 6 bases short and J 15 bases short, with 21 bases between. Germline values: CDR1 SQVTM, CDR2 ANQGSEA. The CDR3 covers 12 residues. Here the CDR3 reads CSVINSSIVPFF. The CDR3 region has the DNA TGCAGCGTCATCAACTCTAGCATTGTTCCGTTCTTC.

The chain has TRBV6-1 and TRBJ1-1; tentatively, D is TRBD1 (5 bases). The CDR3 contains 15 residues. V lost 3 bases, J lost 5 bases, and 16 bases lay in between. CDR1 is MNHNS, CDR2 SASEGT, per germline. Here the CDR3 reads CASSEGDWGGTEAFF. The DNA for the CDR3 is TGTGCCAGCAGTGAGGGGGATTGGGGAGGTACTGAAGCTTTCTTT.

This rearrangement joins TRBV19 to TRBJ2-1, with 13 bases lining up with TRBD2. J lost 0 bases, V lost 9 bases, and 8 bases had no gene match. CDR3 length: 17 residues. Germline lookup yields CDR1 LNHDA and CDR2 SQIVND (reference sequence). CDR3 bases: TGTGCCAGCAGGACTAGCGGGAGCTCAGGCTCCTACAATGAGCAGTTCTTC. It is translated as CASRTSGSSGSYNEQFF.

The chain uses TRBV19 and TRBJ1-2, with 7 positions matching TRBD1. Trimming cost V 7 bases and J 7 bases; bases outside gene matches: 6. The germline CDR1 and CDR2 sequences are LNHDA and SQIVND (reference sequence). The CDR3 is 12 amino acids. CDR3 nucleotide sequence: TGTGCCAGTACCCCGACAGGGTCTGGCTACACCTTC. Encoded protein: CASTPTGSGYTF.

This clone was detected only once. The chain joins TRBV6-5 to TRBJ1-1; 7 positions match TRBD1. Germline CDR1 reads MNHEY; CDR2 reads SVGAGI. The J segment lost 13 bases and the V segment lost 4 bases, leaving 15 bases of the junction unmatched. The CDR3 is 14 amino acids. Here the CDR3 reads CASSSEGQLAGGFF. The CDR3 coding sequence is TGTGCCAGCAGTTCCGAGGGACAGTTAGCTGGGGGTTTCTTT.

This clone was counted only a few times. This chain joins TRBV11-2 and TRBJ1-2, with a possible D match to TRBD1 (6 bases). The CDR3 is made up of 13 amino acids. CDR1 is SGHAT and CDR2 is FQNNGV in the germline V gene. V lost 4 bases, J lost 0 bases, and 6 bases lay in between. The CDR3 spells CASSSGANYGYTF. The CDR3 DNA sequence: TGTGCCAGCAGCTCAGGGGCTAACTATGGCTACACCTTC.

V is TRBV28 and J is TRBJ1-3, with D perhaps TRBD1 (6 bases). CDR1 MDHEN and CDR2 SYDVKM come from the germline V gene. The V end was cut by 7 bases, the J end by 0 bases, with 13 bases between. The CDR3 covers 15 residues. The CDR3 coding sequence is TGTGCCAGCAAAACAGGGACAAACTCTGGAAACACCATATATTTT. Translation gives CASKTGTNSGNTIYF.

This clone was counted a few times. The chain has TRBV19 and TRBJ2-5; TRBD1 matches at 7 bases. Per the germline V gene, CDR1 is LNHDA and CDR2 is SQIVND (reference sequence). The CDR3 sequence is 14 residues long. Trimming cost V 5 bases and J 5 bases; bases outside gene matches: 8. CDR3 nucleotide sequence: TGTGCCAGTAGTGTTCAAGGGGGCACGGAGACCCAGTACTTC. It encodes CASSVQGGTETQYF.

Here the CDR3 DNA reads TGCGCCAGCAGCCTTTACCGACAGGGGTCCACAGATACGCAGTATTTT. Translating it yields CASSLYRQGSTDTQYF. The chain recombines TRBV5-1 with TRBJ2-3; 8 nucleotides agree with TRBD1. J gave up 2 bases and V 4 bases, and 9 bases lay outside the gene matches. Germline CDR1 reads SGHRS; CDR2 reads YFSETQ. This CDR3 is built from 16 residues.

The chain is built from TRBV4-2 and TRBJ1-5; D uncertain. This CDR3 region has 16 residues. The germline V gene encodes CDR1 LGHNA and CDR2 YNFKEQ. V was cut by 0 bases and J by 6 bases, with 15 bases left in between. The CDR3: CASSQDLRGNSQPQHF. In DNA, the CDR3 is TGTGCCAGCAGCCAAGATTTGAGAGGGAATAGTCAGCCCCAGCATTTT.

This clone was counted only a few times. The genes are TRBV9 and TRBJ1-2, with D hard to call. The V and J ends lost 5 bases and 1 base respectively, with 3 bases between them. Per the germline V gene, CDR1 is SGDLS and CDR2 is YYNGEE. This CDR3 contains 11 residues. In DNA form, the CDR3 reads TGTGCCAGCAGTCTTAACTATGGCTACACCTTC. Its translation is CASSLNYGYTF.